This T cell receptor beta chain derives from a study of blood T cell repertoires in COVID-19. The V gene end was trimmed by 4 bases and the J gene end by 4 bases; junction bases not matched to a gene: 5. The CDR3 length is 16 residues. The germline V gene encodes CDR1 SGHNT and CDR2 YENEEA. In the authors' workflow: The authors estimated nucleated cell counts from reference gene primer amplification. Assay: immunoSEQ multiplex PCR; the TCRdb copy retains only in-frame clones and omits some. V and J calls and clone size are as listed in that table; D and trimming were resolved from the DNA. The sample lists roughly 76,000 clones, 80% to 85% seen once, with 30% to 40% in the top ten.

The clonotype was recovered from a woman in her 70s with acute or convalescent COVID-19. The source material was peripheral blood. This chain joins TRBV11-3 and TRBJ2-2; 11 positions match TRBD2. This chain's CDR3 is CASSSRTSGPTGELFF. CDR3 in DNA: TGTGCCAGCAGCTCTAGGACTAGCGGGCCCACCGGGGAGCTGTTTTTT.